These 32 T cell receptor beta chains were sequenced from one sample in a study of beta chain features in type 1 diabetes (dated by TCRdb to the late 2010s). Summary of the overall study and its limitations: A moderate but significant shortening of TCRB CDR3 length was observed in type 1 diabetes patients in all four CD4+ subsets.

These TCRs are of unknown antigen specificity. The library was produced with the immunoSEQ multiplex PCR assay. All of the isolated RNA was reverse transcribed with the High Capacity cDNA Reverse Transcription Kit, so expressed TCRB transcripts were sequenced. TCRdb took over this immuneACCESS table, retaining in-frame rearrangements with V and J assigned. Such tables are incomplete; in checked studies, under half of the missing clones stem from an unresolved V gene, and the remainder is unexplained. The sample includes roughly 38,000 clones, with roughly 70% observed a single time. Over 1.5% of the sample goes to the ten largest clones. The sample consisted of Tregs from blood. The label giving this sample's cell subset or site can be read as: regulatory CD4+ T cells. The receptors here all came from a man aged 30-40 years with type 1 diabetes. Some clones in this sample may be carry-over from other donors' samples.

J is TRBJ2-7 and V is TRBV11-2, with unresolved D. V was pared by 0 bases and J by 7 bases, with 10 bases between. This CDR3 has 13 amino acids. CDR1 is SGHAT, CDR2 FQNNGV, per germline. CDR3 residues: CASSLDSGLEQYF. The CDR3 DNA reads TGTGCCAGCAGCTTAGATTCCGGGTTGGAGCAGTACTTC.

V is TRBV7-9 and J is TRBJ2-3; D not certain. Looked up from germline, CDR1 is SEHNR and CDR2 is FQNEAQ (reference sequence). Trimming took off 2 bases at V and 5 bases at J, with 8 bases between the two ends. The CDR3 consists of 13 residues. The CDR3 region has the DNA TGTGCCAGCAGCTTAATTAGAGGAGATACGCAGTATTTT. It translates to CASSLIRGDTQYF.

This chain joins TRBV5-4 and TRBJ2-5; TRBD1 aligns across 7 bases. J was trimmed by 4 bases and V by 3 bases; bases with no gene match: 12. From germline, CDR1 is SGHNT and CDR2 YYREEE (reference sequence). This CDR3 region has 16 residues. The CDR3 DNA reads as TGTGCCAGCAGCTCTGGGACAGCGCCCGTCAGAGAGACCCAGTACTTC. This gives the protein CASSSGTAPVRETQYF.

The CDR3, as DNA: TGTGCCAGCTCGAGAGGGAGTCCGGGACTAGCGGGAGTAGAGCAGTTCTTC. It yields the protein CASSRGSPGLAGVEQFF. The V call is TRBV18, the J call TRBJ2-1; 14 bases are a match to TRBD2. The CDR3 totals 17 residues. Losses at the gene ends were 6 bases for V and 10 bases for J; bases not matched to a gene: 14. The germline V gene has CDR1 KGHSH and CDR2 LQKENI.

V gene TRBV29-1 combines with J gene TRBJ2-5; D is possibly TRBD2 (6 bases). Germline-derived CDR1 and CDR2 are SQVTM and ANQGSEA. The length of the CDR3 is 14 residues. The V and J ends lost 6 bases and 3 bases respectively, with 17 bases between them. For the CDR3, the DNA is TGCAGCGTCGAGGTTCCGGGACTCAAAGAGACCCAGTACTTC. Translated: CSVEVPGLKETQYF.

The chain has TRBV19 and TRBJ1-2, with TRBD1 identical over 8 bases. V was clipped by 8 bases and J by 1 base; unmatched bases: 3. CDR3 length equals 13 residues. CDR1 and CDR2 from the germline V gene are LNHDA and SQIVND (reference sequence). The CDR3: CASAGGINYGYTF. CDR3 nucleotide sequence: TGTGCCAGTGCAGGGGGCATTAACTATGGCTACACCTTC.

In nucleotides, the CDR3 is TGCGCCAGCAGCTTGGTGGGGGGAGGGAACACTGAAGCTTTCTTT. Protein sequence: CASSLVGGGNTEAFF. The rearrangement uses TRBV5-1 and TRBJ1-1; weak D call: TRBD1 (5 bases). Per the germline V gene, CDR1 is SGHRS and CDR2 is YFSETQ. The V end lost 0 bases, the J end lost 1 base, and 10 bases lay between the germline ends. The CDR3 covers 15 residues.

This clone was seen just once. The chain joins TRBV2 to TRBJ2-7; perhaps TRBD2 as D (6 bases). Germline lookup yields CDR1 SNHLY and CDR2 FYNNEI. V lost 5 bases to trimming and J lost 3 bases, with 8 bases between them. This CDR3 region has 12 residues. CDR3 sequence (DNA): TGTGCCAGCAGTTGGGACTTCTACGAGCAGTACTTC. This codes for CASSWDFYEQYF.

This clone appeared a few times. The rearrangement joins TRBV29-1 to TRBJ2-3; 16 positions match TRBD2. The ends lost 6 bases at V and 1 base at J; junction bases unmatched: 1. CDR3 length equals 15 residues. The germline V gene encodes CDR1 SQVTM and CDR2 ANQGSEA. CDR3 nucleotide sequence: TGCAGCGTCGGGACTAGCGGGGGGGGCACAGATACGCAGTATTTT. It translates to CSVGTSGGGTDTQYF.

The sample holds a few counts of this clone. This sequence joins TRBV7-9 and TRBJ2-7; TRBD2 matches 7 bases. The CDR3 length is 12 residues. The V and J ends lost 6 bases and 6 bases, in that order; junction bases with no gene match: 5. Germline values: CDR1 SEHNR, CDR2 FQNEAQ (reference sequence). CDR3 bases: TGTGCCAGCAGATTGACGGGGGGCGAGCAGTACTTC. Protein sequence: CASRLTGGEQYF.

J is TRBJ2-5 and V is TRBV5-1, with 9 bases identical to TRBD1. V was clipped by 4 bases and J by 2 bases; unmatched bases: 3. The CDR3 loop spans 14 amino acids. Germline V gene lookup returns CDR1 SGHRS and CDR2 YFSETQ. The CDR3 sequence: CASSVGQGQETQYF. The DNA for the CDR3 is TGCGCCAGCAGCGTAGGACAGGGGCAAGAGACCCAGTACTTC.

This clone was counted a single time. The V gene is TRBV29-1, the J gene TRBJ2-5; the match to TRBD2 covers 8 bases. Trimming at V came to 6 bases and at J to 3 bases, leaving 12 bases not matched to a gene. Per germline, CDR1 SQVTM and CDR2 ANQGSEA. CDR3 length: 15 amino acids. The CDR3 nucleotides read TGCAGCGTCACGTCCGCGACTAGCGTGGAAGAGACCCAGTACTTC. Translated, it gives CSVTSATSVEETQYF.

CDR3 sequence (DNA): TGTGCCAGCAGTTCCCTGTCTAGTCCGACCGGGGAGCTGTTTTTT. Translating it yields CASSSLSSPTGELFF. This sequence joins TRBV28 and TRBJ2-2; D unresolved. The CDR3 covers 15 residues. V lost 4 bases and J 5 bases, leaving 14 bases between the germline ends. CDR1 and CDR2 (germline): MDHEN, SYDVKM.

The chain joins TRBV5-1 to TRBJ2-2, with TRBD1 identical over 7 bases. This CDR3 is 15 amino acids long. The trim removed 1 base at V and 3 bases at J, leaving 3 bases unmatched. Germline lookup yields CDR1 SGHRS and CDR2 YFSETQ. The CDR3 is CASSLRQGDTGELFF. The CDR3 region has the DNA TGCGCCAGCAGCTTGAGGCAGGGGGACACCGGGGAGCTGTTTTTT. The full variable domain, its missing parts supplied by reference TRBV5-1 and TRBJ2-2, is KAGVTQTPRYLIKTRGQQVTLSCSPISGHRSVSWYQQTPGQGLQFLFEYFSETQRNKGNFPGRFSGRQFSNSRSEMNVSTLELGDSALYLCASSLRQGDTGELFFGEGSRLTVL.

The chain uses TRBV11-2 and TRBJ2-7; a possible D gene is TRBD2 (5 bases). Deletions cut 5 bases from V and 5 bases from J, with 10 bases between. Germline CDR1 is SGHAT and CDR2 is FQNNGV. The CDR3 is 12 amino acids. The CDR3 protein is CASSQTGNEQYF. CDR3 nucleotide sequence: TGTGCCAGCAGCCAGACGGGGAACGAGCAGTACTTC.

The J gene is TRBJ2-3, the V gene TRBV5-1; 7 bases align to TRBD2. This CDR3 comprises 16 residues. Per the germline V gene, CDR1 is SGHRS and CDR2 is YFSETQ. After removal of 0 bases from V and 4 bases from J, the junction contained 8 bases not matched to a gene. The CDR3 loop reads CASSLATGRGADTQYF. The CDR3 region has the DNA TGCGCCAGCAGCTTGGCCACAGGACGGGGGGCAGATACGCAGTATTTT.

The chain recombines TRBV4-2 with TRBJ1-3; unclear D gene. This CDR3 contains 15 residues. V was pared by 1 base and J by 4 bases, with 11 bases between. Germline V CDR1 and CDR2: LGHNA, YNFKEQ. The CDR3 DNA reads as TGTGCCAGCAGCCAAGGGCCCGGGAACGGAAACACCATATATTTT. Its translation: CASSQGPGNGNTIYF.

The rearrangement uses TRBV4-3 and TRBJ1-6; no firm D call. Trimming took off 0 bases at V and 6 bases at J, with 15 bases between the two ends. Germline CDR1 is LGHNA and CDR2 is YSLEER. This CDR3 region has 17 residues. The CDR3 DNA follows: TGCGCCAGCAGCCAAGATTGGTCGAGGGCTTTTAATTCACCCCTCCACTTT. Protein product: CASSQDWSRAFNSPLHF.

The chain combines TRBV7-9 with TRBJ2-3; D is possibly TRBD1 (6 bases). The CDR3 totals 16 residues. CDR1 and CDR2 (germline): SEHNR, FQNEAQ (reference sequence). The ends were cut back, 5 bases at V and 4 bases at J, with 19 bases in the middle. CDR3 sequence reads: CASSLHRVGRADTQYF. The CDR3 DNA is TGTGCCAGCAGCCTCCACAGGGTGGGAAGGGCAGATACGCAGTATTTT. Combining the CDR3 with reference TRBV7-9 and TRBJ2-3 gives the whole variable domain DTGVSQNPRHKITKRGQNVTFRCDPISEHNRLYWYRQTLGQGPEFLTYFQNEAQLEKSRLLSDRFSAERPKGSFSTLEIQRTEQGDSAMYLCASSLHRVGRADTQYFGPGTRLTVL.

The chain is built from TRBV5-1 and TRBJ2-5; TRBD2 agrees at 16 bases. Trimming took 6 bases from V and 5 from J; bases not matched to a gene: 13. Germline CDR1 is SGHRS and CDR2 is YFSETQ. CDR3 size: 18 residues. CDR3 sequence (DNA): TGCGCCAGCACCGCAGAGGGACTAGCGGGGGGGTGGCCGGAGACCCAGTACTTC. Protein product: CASTAEGLAGGWPETQYF.

This clone was counted once. The chain couples TRBV7-2 to TRBJ1-3; D gene ambiguous. The CDR3 length is 14 residues. V was trimmed by 1 base and J by 0 bases, leaving 4 bases between them. Looked up from germline, CDR1 is SGHTA and CDR2 is FQGNSA. The CDR3 spells CASSLVLSGNTIYF. Written as DNA, the CDR3 is TGTGCCAGCAGCTTAGTTCTCTCTGGAAACACCATATATTTT.

J is TRBJ1-3 and V is TRBV9; TRBD1 is a possible D gene (5 bases). The CDR3 has 16 residues. CDR1 and CDR2 (germline): SGDLS, YYNGEE. Trimming took off 3 bases at V and 0 bases at J, with 13 bases between the two ends. CDR3 region: CASSASTGLSGNTIYF. The CDR3 bases are TGTGCCAGCAGCGCTTCAACAGGTCTCTCTGGAAACACCATATATTTT. Combining the CDR3 with reference TRBV9 and TRBJ1-3 gives the whole variable domain DSGVTQTPKHLITATGQRVTLRCSPRSGDLSVYWYQQSLDQGLQFLIQYYNGEERAKGNILERFSAQQFPDLHSELNLSSLELGDSALYFCASSASTGLSGNTIYFGEGSWLTVV.

V is TRBV11-2 and J is TRBJ2-1; 8 bases are a match to TRBD2. With V trimmed by 1 base and J by 6 bases, 5 bases remained unmatched. The CDR3 has 15 amino acids. Germline CDR1 reads SGHAT; CDR2 reads FQNNGV. CDR3 sequence reads: CASSLVRGGPNEQFF. CDR3 coding DNA: TGTGCCAGCAGCTTAGTTCGCGGGGGGCCCAATGAGCAGTTCTTC.

This clone was counted a few times. This chain connects TRBV5-6 to TRBJ1-1; unclear D gene. The CDR3 extends over 13 amino acids. From germline, CDR1 is SGHDT and CDR2 YYEEEE. The V end lost 4 bases, the J end lost 0 bases, and 7 bases lay between the germline ends. The CDR3 DNA reads TGTGCCAGCAGCCGTAGCATGAACACTGAAGCTTTCTTT. It encodes CASSRSMNTEAFF.

The rearrangement links TRBV6-6 to TRBJ1-1, with D possibly being TRBD1 (6 bases). The CDR3 has 14 residues. CDR1 is MNHNY, CDR2 SVGAGI, per germline (reference sequence). Trimming removed 7 bases from V and 1 base from J, with 13 bases in between. CDR3 in amino acids: CASNPRGANTEAFF. The CDR3 bases are TGTGCCAGCAATCCCAGGGGAGCGAACACTGAAGCTTTCTTT.

The CDR3 spells CASSLVWGRDTEAFF. CDR3 coding DNA: TGTGCCAGCAGCTTAGTTTGGGGGCGAGACACTGAAGCTTTCTTT. The V and J genes are TRBV7-9 and TRBJ1-1; a possible D gene is TRBD1 (6 bases). The germline V gene encodes CDR1 SEHNR and CDR2 FQNEAQ (reference sequence). V shed 1 base and J shed 3 bases, with 12 bases lying between them. The CDR3 has 15 residues.

This clone was picked up a small number of times. This sequence joins TRBV5-1 and TRBJ2-3; TRBD2 agrees at 8 bases. In germline, CDR1 is SGHRS, CDR2 YFSETQ. The CDR3 has 19 amino acids. V dropped 3 bases and J dropped 3; count of bases not matched to a gene: 18. The CDR3 DNA sequence: TGCGCCAGCAGCTCACCCGGCGGGGGGCCGGGTAGAGGGACAGATACGCAGTATTTT. Protein: CASSSPGGGPGRGTDTQYF.

This chain connects TRBV7-3 to TRBJ2-2, with 10 bases matching TRBD1. The ends lost 11 bases at V and 4 bases at J; junction bases unmatched: 13. The CDR3 runs to 16 residues. The germline gives CDR1 SGHTA, CDR2 FQGTGA. CDR3 amino acids: CAGLGPRTGGTGELFF. CDR3 in DNA: TGTGCCGGCCTCGGACCCCGGACAGGGGGCACCGGGGAGCTGTTTTTT.

The rearrangement links TRBV18 to TRBJ2-7; perhaps TRBD1 as D (6 bases). CDR3 length equals 15 residues. CDR1 KGHSH and CDR2 LQKENI come from the germline V gene. The V end was cut by 0 bases, the J end by 7 bases, with 16 bases between. The CDR3 DNA reads as TGTGCCAGCTCACCACCCTTGGACGGGACATGGGAGCAGTACTTC. Its protein product is CASSPPLDGTWEQYF.

This chain joins TRBV15 and TRBJ2-6, with TRBD1 as a possible D gene (5 bases). Germline CDR1 reads LNHNV; CDR2 reads YYDKDF (reference sequence). The CDR3 length is 16 residues. V lost 5 bases and J lost 1, with 12 bases in between. CDR3 sequence: CATSGFRGSGANVLTF. DNA of the CDR3: TGTGCCACCAGCGGCTTTAGGGGTTCTGGGGCCAACGTCCTGACTTTC.

The V and J genes are TRBV5-1 and TRBJ2-7; 11 bases align to TRBD1. Germline lookup yields CDR1 SGHRS and CDR2 YFSETQ. With V trimmed by 6 bases and J by 3 bases, 8 bases remained unmatched. This CDR3 region has 15 residues. The CDR3 protein is CASTNRDRGNYEQYF. In nucleotides, the CDR3 is TGCGCCAGCACCAACCGGGACAGGGGGAACTACGAGCAGTACTTC.

This clone turned up a few times. This chain uses TRBV5-1 with TRBJ2-2, with no clear D. The V and J ends lost 1 base and 7 bases respectively, with 14 bases between them. This CDR3 region has 15 residues. CDR1 is SGHRS, CDR2 YFSETQ, per germline. CDR3 region: CASSLIGFGGGELFF. In nucleotides, the CDR3 is TGCGCCAGCAGCTTGATTGGATTCGGCGGCGGGGAGCTGTTTTTT.